The next 15 T cell receptor beta chains were all read from a single sample in a study of blood T cell repertoires in COVID-19. The protocol was immunoSEQ multiplex PCR, while the TCRdb copy is restricted to in-frame clones and leaves out a portion. The sample contains about 240,000 clones, roughly 80% of which appear only once. The sequencing input was PBMCs or T cells enriched from blood (not recorded which). Receptors originate from a woman aged 40-49 years who had been exposed to COVID-19.

V is TRBV5-1 and J is TRBJ2-5; a weak D match, TRBD1 (7 bases). Per germline, CDR1 SGHRS and CDR2 YFSETQ. The CDR3 length is 17 residues. The V end lost 3 bases, the J end lost 5 bases, and 23 bases lay between the germline ends. The CDR3 nucleotides are TGCGCCAGCAGCTCAGGGGCGCGGAGGGGGCGGTCGGAGACCCAGTACTTC. Translating it yields CASSSGARRGRSETQYF.

The V call is TRBV2, the J call TRBJ1-3; D not resolved. This CDR3 region has 19 residues. Between the trimmed V and J ends, which lost 4 bases and 0 bases, there was a span of 22 bases. Germline V gene data show CDR1 as SNHLY and CDR2 as FYNNEI. CDR3 coding DNA: TGTGCCAGCAGTGCTTCCCCGATTGAGGGCCTCCTCTCTGGAAACACCATATATTTT. Protein product: CASSASPIEGLLSGNTIYF.

The V call is TRBV5-5, the J call TRBJ1-1; the match to TRBD1 covers 7 bases. The germline CDR1 and CDR2 sequences are SGHKS and YYEKEE (reference sequence). This CDR3 has 15 amino acids. Germline trimming cut 6 bases from V and 4 bases from J; bases unmatched to any gene: 12. The CDR3 region has the DNA TGTGCCAGCACCCAGACAGGGAGAGGAGTCACTGAAGCTTTCTTT. Amino acids: CASTQTGRGVTEAFF.

The chain couples TRBV9 to TRBJ1-4; perhaps TRBD1 as D (5 bases). The CDR3 totals 15 residues. The ends were cut back, 4 bases at V and 7 bases at J, with 17 bases in the middle. CDR1 SGDLS and CDR2 YYNGEE come from the germline V gene. CDR3 bases: TGTGCCAGCAGCCCCTTCAGGGAGGTATCTGAAAAACTGTTTTTT. Encoded protein: CASSPFREVSEKLFF. Filled out from reference TRBV9 and TRBJ1-4, the complete variable domain reads DSGVTQTPKHLITATGQRVTLRCSPRSGDLSVYWYQQSLDQGLQFLIQYYNGEERAKGNILERFSAQQFPDLHSELNLSSLELGDSALYFCASSPFREVSEKLFFGSGTQLSVL.

This chain links TRBV2 with TRBJ2-5, with unresolved D. The V gene lost 6 bases and the J gene lost 3 bases, with 5 bases spanning the gap. Germline values: CDR1 SNHLY, CDR2 FYNNEI. CDR3 length equals 11 residues. The CDR3: CASRGEETQYF. CDR3 DNA: TGTGCCAGCAGGGGCGAAGAGACCCAGTACTTC.

This chain joins TRBV28 and TRBJ2-1, with 11 bases matching TRBD1. The ends lost 4 bases at V and 5 bases at J; junction bases unmatched: 4. The CDR3 consists of 15 residues. Germline values: CDR1 MDHEN, CDR2 SYDVKM. The CDR3 sequence is CASSSGQGANNEQFF. CDR3 in DNA: TGTGCCAGCAGTTCCGGACAGGGGGCGAACAATGAGCAGTTCTTC.

The chain couples TRBV7-9 to TRBJ2-3; 15 nucleotides agree with TRBD2. The junction had 5 bases not matched to a gene; V was cut back by 4 bases and J by 0 bases. The CDR3 is 18 amino acids. Germline V CDR1 and CDR2: SEHNR, FQNEAQ (reference sequence). The CDR3 sequence is CASSWTSGGARSTDTQYF. CDR3 DNA sequence: TGTGCCAGCAGCTGGACTAGCGGGGGGGCCCGTAGCACAGATACGCAGTATTTT.

V is TRBV14 and J is TRBJ1-2; D perhaps matches TRBD1 (6 bases). Trimming removed 1 base at V and 3 bases at J, with 21 bases between. The CDR3 contains 18 residues. CDR1 and CDR2 (germline): SGHDN, FVKESK. The CDR3 sequence is CASSQARPGASCDYGYTF. CDR3 nucleotides: TGTGCCAGCAGCCAAGCCAGACCAGGGGCGAGCTGCGACTATGGCTACACCTTC. Full variable domain (rest looked up from reference TRBV14 and TRBJ1-2): EAGVTQFPSHSVIEKGQTVTLRCDPISGHDNLYWYRRVMGKEIKFLLHFVKESKQDESGMPNNRFLAERTGGTYSTLKVQPAELEDSGVYFCASSQARPGASCDYGYTFGSGTRLTVV.

The chain uses TRBV7-3 and TRBJ2-1, with D perhaps matching TRBD2 (7 bases). Germline-derived CDR1 and CDR2 are SGHTA and FQGTGA. CDR3 length: 16 residues. Trimming cost V 4 bases and J 2 bases, with 15 bases left between them. The CDR3 DNA reads TGTGCCAGCAGCTCTTGGGGGGGCTTTACCTACAATGAGCAGTTCTTC. Translation: CASSSWGGFTYNEQFF.

This clone appeared a single time. The genes are TRBV7-8 and TRBJ1-1, with 8 nucleotides matching TRBD1. V gave up 5 bases and J gave up 0 bases; unmatched junction bases: 8. The CDR3 loop spans 16 amino acids. Germline V gene data show CDR1 as SGHVS and CDR2 as FQNEAQ. In DNA form, the CDR3 reads TGTGCCAGCAGCCGGGACAGGCCAGGCCTGAACACTGAAGCTTTCTTT. Protein sequence: CASSRDRPGLNTEAFF.

Regarding this clone: Relative to the germline gene, one junction end is altered; a read error may explain this. The chain joins TRBV6-5 to TRBJ2-7; maybe TRBD2 (5 bases). This CDR3 contains 11 residues. The germline V gene encodes CDR1 MNHEY and CDR2 SVGAGI. The CDR3 nucleotides read TGTGCCAGCACCAACTTCCAGGACTTAAAATTC. This translates into CASTNFQDLKF.

This clone was observed a handful of times. The V call is TRBV24-1, the J call TRBJ1-2, with 8 bases that match TRBD1. V lost 3 bases, J lost 7 bases, and 3 bases stayed unmatched. This CDR3 is 13 amino acids long. CDR1 and CDR2 from the germline V gene are KGHDR and SFDVKD. The CDR3: CATSDGDRGGYTF. CDR3 nucleotide sequence: TGTGCCACCAGTGATGGTGACAGGGGTGGCTACACCTTC.

This chain uses TRBV19 with TRBJ1-2, with D perhaps matching TRBD1 (6 bases). Germline V CDR1 and CDR2: LNHDA, SQIVND (reference sequence). The V gene lost 4 bases and the J gene lost 6 bases, with 9 bases spanning the gap. The CDR3 loop spans 12 amino acids. The chain's CDR3 is CASSSGGDGYTF. Written as DNA, the CDR3 is TGTGCCAGTAGTAGCGGGGGCGATGGCTACACCTTC.

The CDR3 nucleotides read TGTGCCAGCGCAAGGGGGCGAGGCACCGGGGAGCTGTTTTTT. The encoded protein is CASARGRGTGELFF. This chain connects TRBV27 to TRBJ2-2; 7 bases match TRBD1. V trimming: 8 bases; J trimming: 4 bases; junction bases outside the gene matches: 7. The CDR3 spans 14 residues. Germline CDR1 and CDR2: MNHEY and SMNVEV (reference sequence).

The chain couples TRBV30 to TRBJ2-7; 10 bases are shared with TRBD2. V shed 3 bases and J 3 bases; nucleotides not matched to a gene: 8. This CDR3 contains 15 residues. Germline values: CDR1 GTSNPN, CDR2 SVGIG (reference sequence). CDR3 bases: TGTGCCTGGAGCCTAGCGGGGGCCTCTAACTACGAGCAGTACTTC. Translation: CAWSLAGASNYEQYF.